This T cell receptor beta chain is from a study of PD-L1 blockade in urothelial cancer (dated by TCRdb to the late 2010s). For the wider study: All patients started therapy around 2014 and received atezolizumab 1,200 mg intravenously every 3 weeks. Twenty-five of 29 patients were identified as males with urothelial cancer of bladder origin, and a prior smoking history was reported by 18 of 29 patients. Patients had an ECOG performance status of 0 or 1 and had received between 0 and 3 prior chemotherapy regimens. Blood samples were analyzed at two time points: 3 weeks after treatment start (second dose) and 6 weeks after treatment start. Blood samples gave median yields of around 140,000 T cells and some 84,000 unique TCRs, along with a median clonality of about 0.084. The study, an exploratory multi-omic analysis, examined somatic, immune and clinical correlates of response to PD-L1 blockade with atezolizumab in urothelial cancer. Pretreatment tumor samples, along with matched peripheral blood serially collected before and after atezolizumab treatment, were subjected to TCR sequencing. Durable clinical benefit was defined as a progression-free survival longer than 6 months, and TCR features were additionally tested against progression-free survival and overall survival. In the same patients, whole exome sequencing and RNA sequencing of pretreatment tumors were performed in addition to TCR sequencing. About 10 patients achieved durable clinical benefit and some 21 did not. Approximately 29 patients had pretreatment blood TCR-seq, some 25 had at least one posttreatment blood collection, and some 25 had tumor TCR-seq.

Turning to this clone: Its antigen remains undetermined. Base-call qualities are not available, and no considerably larger clone is one nucleotide away.

The time point tag for this specimen amounts to: peripheral blood 6 weeks after treatment start. A total of approximately 27 patients with locally advanced or metastatic urothelial carcinoma, treated at Memorial Sloan Kettering on a trial protocol, made up the cohort. Peripheral blood mononuclear cells were collected pretreatment and during treatment, with between 1 and 8 total time points per patient. The Qiagen DNeasy Blood extraction kit was used to purify genomic DNA from total PBMCs and tumor samples. PBMCs were collected pretreatment and during treatment and were isolated and stored as previously described. To estimate absolute template abundance from read counts, synthetic TCR analog templates were spiked into each PCR. Using the immunoSEQ assay, TCRbeta CDR3 regions were amplified from genomic DNA with bias-controlled V and J gene primers. Sequencing of rearranged TCRbeta segments was done at approximately 20X coverage. As for the original processing: Clustering was used to correct sequencing errors, and CDR3s were annotated against IMGT to assign V, D and J genes. Downstream analyses used only productive TCRbeta rearrangements and left out out-of-frame or stop-codon sequences. To compute clonality, Shannon entropy was normalized by the log of the number of unique productive sequences and then subtracted from one. Fisher's exact test with Benjamini-Hochberg correction, using a cutoff of adjusted p below 0.01, was how clones that differed between time points or between blood and tumor were identified. The table comes from immuneACCESS by way of TCRdb, which keeps in-frame sequences with V and J called. Part of the clones is missing from these tables; in studies checked, under half for an unresolved V gene and the rest for unknown reasons. V and J calls and clone size follow that table, whereas D and trimming were derived from the DNA. The sample table shows 23,000 or so clones, and roughly 84% are seen once. The leading ten clones occupy approximately 1.5% of the sample.

Points the paper makes about the study in general: Patients with durable benefit showed greater expansion of tumor-associated TCR clones in peripheral blood 3 weeks after starting treatment (n of about 22, p = 0.022). Because of the small sample size (n ≈ 30) and the many exploratory analyses performed, the results are intended to be regarded as hypothesis-generating. A pretreatment peripheral blood TCR clonality below the median was linked to improved progression-free and overall survival.

V lost 0 bases and J lost 4 bases; the stretch between them is 13 bases long. CDR1 and CDR2 are drawn from the germline V gene: MGHRA, YSYEKL. The CDR3 has 15 amino acids, counting the end cysteine and phenylalanine. The kept DNA is CDR3 alone, 45 bases in frame from the first base. The chain is encoded by TRBV4-1 joined to TRBJ2-7; tentative D gene TRBD2, with 6 bases matching. This sample comprised PBMCs, obtained around atezolizumab (anti-PD-L1) treatment. The TCR originated in a man in his sixties or seventies with urothelial cancer. CDR3 region: CASSQDGGRSYEQYF. The nucleotide sequence reads TGCGCCAGCAGCCAAGATGGGGGGAGGTCGTACGAGCAGTACTTC.